This TCR beta chain was obtained from a study of T cell repertoires in cytomegalovirus infection. TCRdb processed the reads anew with MiXCR; each CDR3 protein has one entry. The sample has roughly 640,000 distinct CDR3 sequences, roughly 24% seen once. The CDR3 is made up of 17 amino acids. V was pared by 0 bases and J by 0 bases, with 9 bases between. The germline gives CDR1 MGHRA, CDR2 YSYEKL. This clonotype was sampled from a human donor in good health (CMV status not recorded). Some clones in this sample may be carry-over from other donors' samples. Source material: CD8+ T cells from PBMCs. The V call is TRBV4-1, the J call TRBJ2-6; the D is unclear. CDR3 DNA sequence: TGCGCCAGCAGCCAAGAGTCCTTAGACTCTGGGGCCAACGTCCTGACTTTC. Protein product: CASSQESLDSGANVLTF.